This T cell receptor (beta chain) was identified during a study of PD-1 blockade in mismatch repair-deficient tumors. About the research overall: All were previously treated, progressing patients with 12 mismatch repair-deficient cancer types.

The CDR3 is 16 residues long. After removal of 4 bases from V and 4 bases from J, the junction contained 9 bases not matched to a gene. Germline loops: CDR1 SGDLS, CDR2 YYNGEE. All patients were mismatch repair deficient, assessed by either PCR or immunohistochemistry. TCRs were sequenced from a few patients responding to pembrolizumab. Assay used: immunoSEQ multiplex PCR; TCRdb lists only in-frame clones, some missing. The data contain 100,000 to 150,000 clones, around 86% of them singletons. General study results and limits: After pembrolizumab, tumor-resident clones rose rapidly, then generally contracted before radiologic responses.

Of note for this clone: Its target is not known.

The chain has TRBV9 and TRBJ2-3; 10 bases agree with TRBD2. Material: peripheral blood, obtained 44 weeks after starting pembrolizumab. The receptor was isolated from an adult with mismatch repair-deficient cancer. The CDR3 loop reads CASSPRLAGGSDTQYF. DNA for the CDR3: TGTGCCAGCAGCCCACGACTAGCGGGTGGGTCAGATACGCAGTATTTT. The entire variable domain, with the rest obtained from reference TRBV9 and TRBJ2-3, is as follows: DSGVTQTPKHLITATGQRVTLRCSPRSGDLSVYWYQQSLDQGLQFLIQYYNGEERAKGNILERFSAQQFPDLHSELNLSSLELGDSALYFCASSPRLAGGSDTQYFGPGTRLTVL.